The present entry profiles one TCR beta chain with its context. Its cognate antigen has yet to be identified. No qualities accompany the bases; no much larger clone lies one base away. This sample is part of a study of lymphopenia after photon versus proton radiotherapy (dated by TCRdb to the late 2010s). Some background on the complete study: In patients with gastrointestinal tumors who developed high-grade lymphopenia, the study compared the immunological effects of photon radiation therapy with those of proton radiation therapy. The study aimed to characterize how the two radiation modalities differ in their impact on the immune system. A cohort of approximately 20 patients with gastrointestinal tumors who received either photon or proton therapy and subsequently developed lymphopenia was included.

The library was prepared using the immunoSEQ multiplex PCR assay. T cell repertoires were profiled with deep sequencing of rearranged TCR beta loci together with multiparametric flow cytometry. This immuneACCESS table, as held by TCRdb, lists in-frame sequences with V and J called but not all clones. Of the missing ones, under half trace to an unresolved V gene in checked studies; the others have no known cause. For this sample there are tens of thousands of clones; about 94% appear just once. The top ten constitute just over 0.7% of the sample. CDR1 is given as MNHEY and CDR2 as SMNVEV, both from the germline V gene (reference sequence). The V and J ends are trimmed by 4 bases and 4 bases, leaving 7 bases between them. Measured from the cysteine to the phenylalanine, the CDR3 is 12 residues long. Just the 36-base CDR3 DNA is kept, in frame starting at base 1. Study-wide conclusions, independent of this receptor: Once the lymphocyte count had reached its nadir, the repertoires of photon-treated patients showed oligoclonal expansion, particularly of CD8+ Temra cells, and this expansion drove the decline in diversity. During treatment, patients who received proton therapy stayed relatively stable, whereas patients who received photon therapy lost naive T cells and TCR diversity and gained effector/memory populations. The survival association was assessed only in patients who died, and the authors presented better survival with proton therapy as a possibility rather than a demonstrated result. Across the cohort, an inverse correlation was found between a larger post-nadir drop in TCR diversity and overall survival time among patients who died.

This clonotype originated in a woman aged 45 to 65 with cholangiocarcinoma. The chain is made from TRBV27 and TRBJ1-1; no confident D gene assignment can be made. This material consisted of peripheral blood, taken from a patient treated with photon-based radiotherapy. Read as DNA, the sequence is TGTGCCAGCAGTTCCGGTGGCACTGAAGCTTTCTTT. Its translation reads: CASSSGGTEAFF.